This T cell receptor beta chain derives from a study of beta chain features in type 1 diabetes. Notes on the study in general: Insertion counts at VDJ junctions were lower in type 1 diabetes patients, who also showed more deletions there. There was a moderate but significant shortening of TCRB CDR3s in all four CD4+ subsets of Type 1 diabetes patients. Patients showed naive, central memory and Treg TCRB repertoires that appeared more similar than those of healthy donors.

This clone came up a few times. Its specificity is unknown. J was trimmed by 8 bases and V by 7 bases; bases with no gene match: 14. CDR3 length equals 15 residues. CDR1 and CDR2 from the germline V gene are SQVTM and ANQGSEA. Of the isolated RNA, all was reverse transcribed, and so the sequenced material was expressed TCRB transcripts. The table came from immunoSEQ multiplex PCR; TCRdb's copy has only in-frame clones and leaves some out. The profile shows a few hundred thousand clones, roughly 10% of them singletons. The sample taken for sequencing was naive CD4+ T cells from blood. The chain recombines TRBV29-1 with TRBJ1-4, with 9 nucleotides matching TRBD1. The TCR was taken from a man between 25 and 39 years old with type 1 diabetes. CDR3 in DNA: TGCAGCGCCCGATTGAGGGACAGGGTCCGCGAAAAACTGTTTTTT. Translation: CSARLRDRVREKLFF.